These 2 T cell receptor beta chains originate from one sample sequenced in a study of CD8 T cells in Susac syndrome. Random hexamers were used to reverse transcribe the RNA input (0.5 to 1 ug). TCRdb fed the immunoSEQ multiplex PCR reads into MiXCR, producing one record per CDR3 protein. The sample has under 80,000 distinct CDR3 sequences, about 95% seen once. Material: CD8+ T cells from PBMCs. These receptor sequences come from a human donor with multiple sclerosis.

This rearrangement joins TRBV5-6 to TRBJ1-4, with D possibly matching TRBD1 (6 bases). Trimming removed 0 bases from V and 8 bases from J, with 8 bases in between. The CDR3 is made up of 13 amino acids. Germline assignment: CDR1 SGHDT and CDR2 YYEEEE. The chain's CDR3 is CASSLGGQEKLFF. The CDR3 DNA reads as TGTGCCAGCAGCTTGGGAGGACAGGAAAAACTGTTTTTT. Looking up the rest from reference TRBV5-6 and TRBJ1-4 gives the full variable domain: DAGVTQSPTHLIKTRGQQVTLRCSPKSGHDTVSWYQQALGQGPQFIFQYYEEEERQRGNFPDRFSGHQFPNYSSELNVNALLLGDSALYLCASSLGGQEKLFFGSGTQLSVL.

CDR3 loop: CASSLRASPAEAFF. CDR3 nucleotide sequence: TGTGCCAGCAGCCTACGGGCCTCCCCCGCTGAAGCTTTCTTT. J is TRBJ1-1 and V is TRBV9; D is unclear. The V end was cut by 4 bases, the J end by 6 bases, with 16 bases between. This CDR3 has 14 amino acids. CDR1 SGDLS and CDR2 YYNGEE come from the germline V gene.